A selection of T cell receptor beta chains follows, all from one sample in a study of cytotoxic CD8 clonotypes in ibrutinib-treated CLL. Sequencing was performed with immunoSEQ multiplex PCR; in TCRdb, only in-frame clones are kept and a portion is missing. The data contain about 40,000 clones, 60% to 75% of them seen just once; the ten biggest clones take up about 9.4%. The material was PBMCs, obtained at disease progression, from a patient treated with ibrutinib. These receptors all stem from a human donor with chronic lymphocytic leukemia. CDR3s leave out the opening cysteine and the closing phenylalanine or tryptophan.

ASSRSYEQY	TRBV5-8	TRBJ2-7
ASLAGATDTQY	TRBV2	TRBJ2-3
AISVTQDTDTQY	TRBV10-3	TRBJ2-3
ASSLFSLGDSPLH	TRBV4-1	TRBJ1-6
AISLEGNTEAF	TRBV10-3	TRBJ1-1
ASSEYIHTDSYEQY	TRBV25-1	TRBJ2-7
ASSHRVCQPQH	TRBV21-1	TRBJ1-5
ASSQVNQPQH	TRBV7-6	TRBJ1-5
ATGTGGNTGELF	TRBV2	TRBJ2-2
ASSYRPEMVKNIQY	TRBV6-5	TRBJ2-4
ASSFGGMEGF	TRBV5-6	TRBJ2-1
ASSLRMNTEAF	TRBV27	TRBJ1-1
ASSSRGSTTEAF	TRBV7-9	TRBJ1-1
ASSQEGTYEQY	TRBV4-1	TRBJ2-7
ASSLGTFSNQPQH	TRBV5-5	TRBJ1-5
ASSFSAVTTNEKLF	TRBV27	TRBJ1-4
ASRSSGGSNQPQH	TRBV6-5	TRBJ1-5
ASSSGLGPTYEQY	TRBV28	TRBJ2-7
ASRGPGTSGGYNEQF	TRBV2	TRBJ2-1
ASSPRGELPNYGYT	TRBV7-9	TRBJ1-2
ASSLTIQMGEQY	TRBV7-2	TRBJ2-7
ASSLAKRTGRTEAF	TRBV7-8	TRBJ1-1
ASSPIGGRYGYT	TRBV5-6	TRBJ1-2
ARGLGAGEETQY	TRBV6-1	TRBJ2-5
AGRRVTGELF	TRBV7-9	TRBJ2-2
ASSLRSDSRLETQY	TRBV5-6	TRBJ2-5
ASSEARGGSSWGGYT	TRBV2	TRBJ1-2
ASSSRTSGGETQY	TRBV18	TRBJ2-5
ASSYGTPNTEAF	TRBV5-6	TRBJ1-1
ASSDYPGSSSYEQY	TRBV5-1	TRBJ2-7
ATTLQGLYSPLH	TRBV6-1	TRBJ1-6
ASSTGNQQPQH	TRBV6-5	TRBJ1-5
ASSLRGSGGETQY	TRBV7-9	TRBJ2-5
AISDQLAGEKGTQY	TRBV10-3	TRBJ2-5
ASRIPSGRTYEQY	TRBV6-1	TRBJ2-7
ASSRGTSGEETQY	TRBV5-1	TRBJ2-5
ASSQVVGARTGELF	TRBV4-1	TRBJ2-2
ASSAASGGPTDTQY	TRBV6-1	TRBJ2-3
ASSQALNTEAF	TRBV14	TRBJ1-1
ASSMQPNQPQH	TRBV6-4	TRBJ1-5
ASSEGRVYPGELF	TRBV2	TRBJ2-2
ASSSDVSTASYGYT	TRBV27	TRBJ1-2
ASSLSLAGEQF	TRBV5-4	TRBJ2-1